This paragraph covers one T cell receptor (beta chain) sequence. The antigen it recognizes is unknown. Base qualities were left out, and no much larger clone turns up one base away. The sample comes from a study of PD-1 blockade in classical Hodgkin lymphoma (dated by TCRdb to the early 2020s). General notes on the study: Nivolumab dosing was 3 mg/kg intravenously every 2 weeks, continuing until either disease progression or unacceptable toxicity. The study used TCR beta sequencing and CyTOF to define a peripheral blood immune signature of response to PD-1 blockade in classical Hodgkin lymphoma. Overall study results and their limits: A significant rise by C4D1 was seen in CD4+ but not CD8+ TCR diversity (p=0.0027 vs p=0.16), with the rise being most apparent in complete responders (p=0.02). Diversity was lower in patients who began nivolumab less than 1 year after ASCT, so these patients were left out of later analyses to avoid confounding by immune reconstitution. The study was restricted to a single clinical trial cohort, and the causes of repertoire differences, possibly disease activity or prior therapy, were left undefined. Baseline TCR diversity was reported to be lower in newly diagnosed patients than in healthy donors and to be lower still in relapsed/refractory patients. Among trial patients, those achieving complete response had baseline diversity similar to that of newly diagnosed patients, while diversity was significantly lower in partial responders and progressors.

The Qiagen DNeasy kit was used to extract genomic DNA both from unsorted PBMCs and from the negatively selected CD4+ and CD8+ fractions. Using primers that anneal to V and J segments, immunoSEQ multiplex PCR amplified the TCR beta CDR3 regions. A synthetic immune receptor repertoire was used to minimize amplification bias, and any remaining bias was removed computationally after sequencing. The authors' pipeline ran thus. Custom Python scripts were used to quantify repertoire diversity as the Shannon entropy index. Unsorted, CD4+ and CD8+ repertoires were analyzed separately, except for combined analyses in which CD4+ and CD8+ sequences were merged in silico. A clone was considered expanded if an increase in frequency of at least 2-fold after treatment relative to C1D1 was found, and a pseudocount of 0.5 was applied to clones undetected at baseline. Clones with 0 or 1 copy at C1D1 were defined as singleton clones, while clones with 2 or more copies were defined as non-singleton clones. Clones expanded in unsorted samples were annotated as CD4+, CD8+ or unknown by matching protein sequences in sorted samples from the same patient. Wilcoxon tests on paired samples were used to test changes in diversity from C1D1 to C4D1. TCRdb's version of the immuneACCESS table is confined to in-frame rearrangements and falls short of the full clone set. An unresolved V gene accounts for under half of the shortfall where checked; the remainder is of unknown origin. The D gene and trimming were derived from the DNA, and the V and J assignments and clone size from that table. Counted in this sample were 21,000 or so clones; about 80% of them appeared once. Of the sample, approximately 37% is held by the ten largest clones.

Measured from the cysteine to the phenylalanine, the CDR3 is 15 residues long. The kept DNA is CDR3 alone, 45 bases in frame from the first base. Trimming removed 4 bases from V and 6 bases from J; the gene matches leave 6 bases unexplained. According to the germline V gene, CDR1 reads MGHDK and CDR2 reads SYGVNS. Explained via the paper, the time point label denotes: cycle 2 day 1 (C2D1) of nivolumab. Every trial patient had relapsed following autologous stem cell transplantation, and prior brentuximab vedotin exposure was what differed among cohorts A, B and C. The trial cohort included around 56 patients with relapsed/refractory classical Hodgkin lymphoma, and each patient had a best overall response of complete response, partial response or progressive disease. Trial patients were treated with single-agent nivolumab in the multi-cohort phase II CheckMate 205 trial. An independent review committee assessed best overall response using the 2007 International Working Group response criteria. Trial PBMCs were collected just before the start of nivolumab (C1D1) and during therapy at cycle 2 day 1 and cycle 4 day 1. Peripheral blood was collected in 8 mL Vacutainer Cell Preparation Tubes, from which PBMCs were isolated by centrifugation and then cryopreserved.

The TCR sequence derives from a human donor with classical Hodgkin lymphoma. The material was peripheral blood mononuclear cells (PBMCs), obtained before the second cycle of nivolumab. Rearrangement joined TRBV25-1 to TRBJ2-1, and 10 junction bases match TRBD2. CDR3 loop: CASSAPGLALNEQFF. At the DNA level, the sequence is TGTGCCAGCAGTGCTCCGGGACTAGCGCTCAATGAGCAGTTCTTC.